The source of this T cell receptor (beta chain) is a study of blood T cell repertoires in COVID-19. With respect to this clone: Other DNA sequences in this specimen translate into the identical CDR3.

Libraries were prepared by immunoSEQ multiplex PCR; TCRdb keeps only in-frame clonotypes and omits some of them. The repertoire holds fewer than 300,000 clones, with approximately 90% as singletons. Trimming pared 0 bases from V and 5 bases from J, leaving 4 bases between. This CDR3 is 12 amino acids long. The germline V gene has CDR1 MNHEY and CDR2 SVGAGI. The TCR was taken from a woman in her fifties or sixties with COVID-19, enrolled during active disease. J is TRBJ2-5 and V is TRBV6-5; D uncertain. Sequenced material: peripheral blood. Here the CDR3 DNA reads TGTGCCAGCAGTTACTCGCGCGAGACCCAGTACTTC. Protein product: CASSYSRETQYF.